This TCR beta chain was captured in a study of T cell responses to AZD1222 COVID-19 vaccine. TCRdb keeps only in-frame clones here, not all; method: immunoSEQ multiplex PCR. The data hold fewer than 150,000 clones, with around 88% observed a single time. Pooled together were second doses at about 4 or about 12 weeks. The germline V gene encodes CDR1 MNHEY and CDR2 SVGAGI. The V gene lost 6 bases and the J gene lost 0 bases, with 6 bases spanning the gap. CDR3 length: 13 residues. The sequenced sample was peripheral blood, obtained 28 days after the second AZD1222 dose. The sequence was obtained from an adult who received the AZD1222 COVID-19 vaccine. The gene calls are TRBV6-5 and TRBJ2-1; D remains unclear. CDR3 loop: CASRGSSYNEQFF. The CDR3 DNA reads as TGTGCCAGCAGGGGCAGCTCCTACAATGAGCAGTTCTTC.